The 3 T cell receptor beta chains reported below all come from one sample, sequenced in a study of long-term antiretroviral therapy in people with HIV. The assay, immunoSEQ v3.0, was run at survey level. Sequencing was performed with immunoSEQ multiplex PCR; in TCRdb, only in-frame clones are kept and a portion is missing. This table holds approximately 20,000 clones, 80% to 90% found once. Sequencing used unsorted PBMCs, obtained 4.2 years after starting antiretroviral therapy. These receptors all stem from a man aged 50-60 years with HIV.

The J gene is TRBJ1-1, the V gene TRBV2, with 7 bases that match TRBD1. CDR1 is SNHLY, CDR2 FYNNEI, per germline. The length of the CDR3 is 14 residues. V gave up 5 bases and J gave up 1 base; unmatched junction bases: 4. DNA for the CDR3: TGTGCCAGCAGTAGACAGGGAGGGAACACTGAAGCTTTCTTT. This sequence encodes CASSRQGGNTEAFF.

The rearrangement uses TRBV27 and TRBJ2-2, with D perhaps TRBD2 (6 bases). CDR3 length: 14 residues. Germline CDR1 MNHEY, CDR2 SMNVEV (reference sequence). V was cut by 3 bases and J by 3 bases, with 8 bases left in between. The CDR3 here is CASSFSGDTGELFF. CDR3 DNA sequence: TGTGCCAGCAGTTTCTCGGGGGACACCGGGGAGCTGTTTTTT.

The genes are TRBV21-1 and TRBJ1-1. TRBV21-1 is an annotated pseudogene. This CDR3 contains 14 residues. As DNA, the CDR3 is TGTGCCAGCAGCATTGTACGGGGTGGCACTGAAGCTTTCTTT. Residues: CASSIVRGGTEAFF.